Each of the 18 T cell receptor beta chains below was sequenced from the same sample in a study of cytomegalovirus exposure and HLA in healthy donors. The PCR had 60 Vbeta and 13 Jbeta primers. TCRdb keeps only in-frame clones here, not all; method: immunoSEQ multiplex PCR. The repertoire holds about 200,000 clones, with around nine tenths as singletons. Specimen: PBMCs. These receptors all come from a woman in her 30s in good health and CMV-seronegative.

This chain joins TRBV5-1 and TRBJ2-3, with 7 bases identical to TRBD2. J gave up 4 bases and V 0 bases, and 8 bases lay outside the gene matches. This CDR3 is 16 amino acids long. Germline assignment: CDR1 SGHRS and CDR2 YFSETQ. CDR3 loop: CASSLGSAGRADTQYF. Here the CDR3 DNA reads TGCGCCAGCAGCTTGGGGTCGGCGGGGAGGGCAGATACGCAGTATTTT.

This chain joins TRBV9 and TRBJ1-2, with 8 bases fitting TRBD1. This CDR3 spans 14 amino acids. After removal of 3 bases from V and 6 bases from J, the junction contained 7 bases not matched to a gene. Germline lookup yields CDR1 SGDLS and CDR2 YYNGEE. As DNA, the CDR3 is TGTGCCAGCAGCGCCGATGGACAGGGAGATGGCTACACCTTC. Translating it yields CASSADGQGDGYTF.

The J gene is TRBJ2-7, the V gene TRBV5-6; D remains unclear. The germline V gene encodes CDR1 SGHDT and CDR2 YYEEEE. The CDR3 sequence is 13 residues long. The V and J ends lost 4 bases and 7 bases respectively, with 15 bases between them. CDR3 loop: CASSPVSGGEQYF. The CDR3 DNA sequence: TGTGCCAGCAGCCCCGTCTCAGGTGGAGAGCAGTACTTC.

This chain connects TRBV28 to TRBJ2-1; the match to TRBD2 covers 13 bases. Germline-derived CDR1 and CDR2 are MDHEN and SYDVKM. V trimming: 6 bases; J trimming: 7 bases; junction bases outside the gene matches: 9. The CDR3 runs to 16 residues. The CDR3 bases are TGTGCCAGCAGACTAGCGGGGGGGGATAATCGTAATGAGCAGTTCTTC. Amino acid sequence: CASRLAGGDNRNEQFF.

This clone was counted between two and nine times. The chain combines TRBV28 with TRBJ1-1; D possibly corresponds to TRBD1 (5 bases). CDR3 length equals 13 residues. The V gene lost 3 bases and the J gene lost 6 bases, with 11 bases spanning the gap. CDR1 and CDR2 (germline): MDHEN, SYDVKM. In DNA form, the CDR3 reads TGTGCCAGCAGTTTTCCCAGGGCCCCTGAAGCTTTCTTT. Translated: CASSFPRAPEAFF.

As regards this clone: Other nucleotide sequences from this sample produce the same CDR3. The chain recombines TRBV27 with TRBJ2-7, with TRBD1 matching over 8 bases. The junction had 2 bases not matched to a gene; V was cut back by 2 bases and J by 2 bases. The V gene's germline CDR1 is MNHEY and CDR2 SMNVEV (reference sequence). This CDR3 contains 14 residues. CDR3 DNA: TGTGCCAGCAGTTTAGTACAGGGGGCCTACGAGCAGTACTTC. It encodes CASSLVQGAYEQYF.

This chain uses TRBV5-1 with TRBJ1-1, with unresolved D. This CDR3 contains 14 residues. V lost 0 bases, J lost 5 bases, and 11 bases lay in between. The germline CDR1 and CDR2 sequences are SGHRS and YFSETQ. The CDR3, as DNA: TGCGCCAGCAGCTTGGGAGGAGGTTGGACTGAAGCTTTCTTT. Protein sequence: CASSLGGGWTEAFF.

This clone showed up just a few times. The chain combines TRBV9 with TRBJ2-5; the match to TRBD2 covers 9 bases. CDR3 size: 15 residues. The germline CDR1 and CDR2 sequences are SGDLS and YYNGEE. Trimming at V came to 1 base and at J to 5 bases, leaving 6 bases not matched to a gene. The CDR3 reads CASSVSGLARETQYF. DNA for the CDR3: TGTGCCAGCAGCGTATCTGGACTAGCGCGGGAGACCCAGTACTTC.

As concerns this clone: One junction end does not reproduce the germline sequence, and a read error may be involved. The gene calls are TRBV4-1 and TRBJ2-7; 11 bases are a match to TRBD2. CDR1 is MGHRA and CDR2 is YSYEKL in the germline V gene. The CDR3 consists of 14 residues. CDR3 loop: CASSLSGGEDEQYF. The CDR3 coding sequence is TGTGCCAGCAGCCTTAGCGGGGGGGAAGACGAGCAGTACTTC.

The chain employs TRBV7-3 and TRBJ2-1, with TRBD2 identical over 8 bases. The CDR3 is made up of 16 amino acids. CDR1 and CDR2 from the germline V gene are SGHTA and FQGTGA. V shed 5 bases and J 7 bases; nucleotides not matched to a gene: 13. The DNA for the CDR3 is TGTGCCAGCAGCCGGGAGGTCGGTAGCGGGACGAATGAGCAGTTCTTC. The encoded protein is CASSREVGSGTNEQFF.

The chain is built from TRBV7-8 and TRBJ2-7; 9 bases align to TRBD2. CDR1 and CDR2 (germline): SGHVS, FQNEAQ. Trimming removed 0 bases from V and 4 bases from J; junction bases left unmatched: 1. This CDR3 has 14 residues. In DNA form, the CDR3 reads TGTGCCAGCAGCTTAGCTAGCGGGGGATACGAGCAGTACTTC. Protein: CASSLASGGYEQYF.

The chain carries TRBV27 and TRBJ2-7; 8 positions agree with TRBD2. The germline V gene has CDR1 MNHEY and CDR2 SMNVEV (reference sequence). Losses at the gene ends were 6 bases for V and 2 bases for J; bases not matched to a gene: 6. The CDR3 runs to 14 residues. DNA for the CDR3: TGTGCCAGCAGAGCGGGAGTATCAACCTACGAGCAGTACTTC. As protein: CASRAGVSTYEQYF.

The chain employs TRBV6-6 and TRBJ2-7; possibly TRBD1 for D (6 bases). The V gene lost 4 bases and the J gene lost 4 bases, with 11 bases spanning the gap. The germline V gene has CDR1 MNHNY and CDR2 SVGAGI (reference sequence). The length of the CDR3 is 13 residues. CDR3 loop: CASSFPDRYEQYF. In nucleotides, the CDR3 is TGTGCCAGCAGTTTCCCCGACAGGTACGAGCAGTACTTC.

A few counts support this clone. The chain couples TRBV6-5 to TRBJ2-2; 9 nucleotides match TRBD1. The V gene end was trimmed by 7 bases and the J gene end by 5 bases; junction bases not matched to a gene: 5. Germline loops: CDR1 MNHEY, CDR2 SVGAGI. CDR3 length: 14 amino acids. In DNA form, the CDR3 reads TGTGCCAGCAACAGACAGGGGGTGACCGGGGAGCTGTTTTTT. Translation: CASNRQGVTGELFF.

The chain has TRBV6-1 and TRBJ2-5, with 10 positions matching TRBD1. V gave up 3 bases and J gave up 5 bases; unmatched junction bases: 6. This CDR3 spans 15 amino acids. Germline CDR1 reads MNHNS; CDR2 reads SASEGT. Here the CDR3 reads CASSEGTGARETQYF. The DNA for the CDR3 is TGTGCCAGCAGTGAGGGGACAGGGGCGAGGGAGACCCAGTACTTC.

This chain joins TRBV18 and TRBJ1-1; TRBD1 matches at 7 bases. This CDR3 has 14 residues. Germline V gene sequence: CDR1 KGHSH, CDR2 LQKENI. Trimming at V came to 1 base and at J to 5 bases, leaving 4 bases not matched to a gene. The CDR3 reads CASSPQGARTEAFF. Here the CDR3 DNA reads TGTGCCAGCTCACCACAGGGGGCCAGGACTGAAGCTTTCTTT. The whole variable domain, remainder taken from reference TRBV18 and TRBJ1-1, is NAGVMQNPRHLVRRRGQEARLRCSPMKGHSHVYWYRQLPEEGLKFMVYLQKENIIDESGMPKERFSAEFPKEGPSILRIQQVVRGDSAAYFCASSPQGARTEAFFGQGTRLTVV.

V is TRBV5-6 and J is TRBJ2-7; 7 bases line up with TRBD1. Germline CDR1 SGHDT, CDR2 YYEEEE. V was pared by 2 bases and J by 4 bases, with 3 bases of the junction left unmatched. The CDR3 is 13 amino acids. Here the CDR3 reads CASSFDREYEQYF. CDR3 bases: TGTGCCAGCAGCTTTGACAGGGAGTACGAGCAGTACTTC.

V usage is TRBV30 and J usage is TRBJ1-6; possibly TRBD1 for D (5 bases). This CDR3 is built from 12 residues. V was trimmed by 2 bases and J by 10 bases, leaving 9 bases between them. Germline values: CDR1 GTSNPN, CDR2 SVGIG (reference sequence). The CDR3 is CAWSLGVSPLHF. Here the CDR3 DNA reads TGTGCCTGGAGTCTAGGGGTATCACCCCTCCACTTT.